This T cell receptor (beta chain) was sequenced in a study of cytomegalovirus exposure and HLA in healthy donors. Study-level findings and limits: Most TCR sequences were rare, but some public TCRs occurred in many donors. Three CMV-associated chains were confirmed in vitro to be specific for CMV antigens.

On this clone: Its antigen is currently unknown.

Germline lookup yields CDR1 SGHRS and CDR2 YFSETQ. This CDR3 spans 16 amino acids. V lost 3 bases to trimming and J lost 7 bases; unmatched junction nucleotides: 12. Libraries were prepared by immunoSEQ multiplex PCR; TCRdb keeps only in-frame clonotypes and omits some of them. This sample yields about 49,000 clones, of which about 90% are seen a single time; almost 1.5% belongs to the top ten. Input material: PBMCs. V usage is TRBV5-1 and J usage is TRBJ2-1, with 8 bases that match TRBD1. The clonotype originates from a man between 18 and 29 years old in good health and CMV-seronegative. CDR3 nucleotides: TGCGCCAGCAGCTCCATCAGGGGGCGAGTATTAAATGAGCAGTTCTTC. This gives the protein CASSSIRGRVLNEQFF.